This TCR beta chain was identified in a study of T-cell memory formation after mild COVID-19. At the level of the study: Each donor largely had its own TCR clusters.

A single record per CDR3 protein comes from TCRdb applying MiXCR to the 5' RACE reads. The profile shows around 500,000 distinct CDR3 sequences, 18% of them singletons. Study-wide findings and caveats: Contracting CD4+ clones sat mainly in CM and EM; CD8+ in EMRA. Memory cells collected pre-infection included some clones that later responded, suggesting cross-reactive memory joined.

This clonotype was detected ten times or more. The antigen remains undetermined. With 6 bases removed from V and 9 bases from J, the gap between germline ends came to 14 bases. This CDR3 has 12 amino acids. CDR1 SGHVS and CDR2 FNYEAQ come from the germline V gene. The clonotype comes from an adult woman who had mild COVID-19 (a few samples of this study predate the infection). Cell type and time point are not known. The source material was PBMCs or a T cell subset sorted from them (not recorded which). The V and J genes are TRBV7-6 and TRBJ2-5; weak D call: TRBD2 (5 bases). In nucleotides, the CDR3 is TGTGCCAGCAGGGACGAGCGGTGGGCCCAGTACTTC. It yields the protein CASRDERWAQYF.